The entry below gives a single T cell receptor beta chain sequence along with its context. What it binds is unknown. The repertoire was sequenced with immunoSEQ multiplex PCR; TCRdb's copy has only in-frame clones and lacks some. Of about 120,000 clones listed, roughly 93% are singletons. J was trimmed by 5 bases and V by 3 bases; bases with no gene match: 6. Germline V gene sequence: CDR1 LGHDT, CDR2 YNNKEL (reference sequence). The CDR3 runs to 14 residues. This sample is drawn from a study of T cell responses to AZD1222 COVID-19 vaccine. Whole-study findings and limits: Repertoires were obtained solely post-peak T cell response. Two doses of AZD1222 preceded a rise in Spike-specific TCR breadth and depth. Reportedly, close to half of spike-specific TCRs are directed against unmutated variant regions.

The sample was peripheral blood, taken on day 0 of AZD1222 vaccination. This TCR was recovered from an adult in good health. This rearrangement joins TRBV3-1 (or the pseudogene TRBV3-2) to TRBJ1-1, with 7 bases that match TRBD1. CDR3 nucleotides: TGTGCCAGCAGCCAGAGCAGGGGGGGGACTGAAGCTTTCTTT. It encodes CASSQSRGGTEAFF.